This TCR beta chain was observed in a study of blood T cell repertoires in COVID-19. On the study more broadly: Some COVID-19 samples were acute and others convalescent; all came from the United States, Italy and Spain. The analysed material was cDNA or gDNA that came from T cells, B-cell-depleted T cells, or PBMCs.

Source study methods: How many nucleated cells were present was estimated from reference gene primer amplification. Profiling relied on immunoSEQ multiplex PCR, and the TCRdb table lists in-frame clones only, not all of them. The V and J calls and clone size were taken over from that table, and D and trimming were inferred from the DNA. The table lists about 480,000 clones, 75% to 90% of them singletons. This CDR3 is built from 15 residues. Germline CDR1 and CDR2: SGHRS and YFSETQ. Trimming took 1 base from V and 5 from J, leaving 15 bases between them. The chain carries TRBV5-1 and TRBJ2-5; D is perhaps TRBD1 (7 bases). The sequenced material came from peripheral blood. The source of this sequence is a woman under 40 with acute or convalescent COVID-19. The CDR3 nucleotides read TGCGCCAGCAGCTTGACGGGGGCCAGGGGGGAGACCCAGTACTTC. Translated: CASSLTGARGETQYF.